The sequence of this T cell receptor (beta chain) was determined in a study of T-cell reconstitution after alpha-beta-depleted transplantation in children. TCRbeta library construction was performed incorporating unique molecular identifiers. TCRdb redid the calling of the PCR reads with MiXCR, one entry per CDR3 protein. The sample holds 250,000 to 350,000 distinct CDR3 sequences, 9.9% seen once. The V gene's germline CDR1 is LGHDT and CDR2 YNNKEL (reference sequence). CDR3 length: 14 amino acids. V lost 1 base to trimming and J lost 6 bases, with 9 bases between them. This clonotype occurred many times.

V and J are TRBV3-1 and TRBJ2-2; D is undetermined. The material sequenced was PBMCs from the stem cell graft donor, taken from the stem cell graft. This receptor was taken from a human donor who donated a stem cell graft to a child with SCID. CDR3 sequence (DNA): TGTGCCAGCAGCCAAGGGCCAGTGGCCGGGGAGCTGTTTTTT. Protein: CASSQGPVAGELFF.